Each of the 23 T cell receptor beta chains below was sequenced from the same sample in a study of regulatory T cells in long-lasting Graves disease. Described time point: newly diagnosed GD, antithyroid drugs for less than 3 months. TCR sequences were obtained from RNA taken from PBMCs. Building of the TCR beta libraries involved iRepertoire HTBI primers and Arm-PCR of CDR3 regions. Using its own MiXCR run on the multiplex PCR reads, TCRdb lists one record per CDR3 protein. The table lists 440,000 or so distinct CDR3 sequences, about 15% of them singletons. The same data also contributed to another study, on T cells in Graves' hyperthyroidism and ophthalmopathy.

Specimen: peripheral blood mononuclear cells (PBMCs), collected at new diagnosis, from a patient treated with antithyroid drugs. The source of these receptors is a woman between 25 and 40 years old with Graves disease.

This clonotype came up many times. V and J are TRBV15 and TRBJ2-6, with D unclear. V lost 1 base, J lost 0 bases, and 4 bases lay in between. This CDR3 comprises 15 residues. Germline V gene lookup returns CDR1 LNHNV and CDR2 YYDKDF (reference sequence). The chain's CDR3 is CATSRVLSGANVLTF. The CDR3 DNA follows: TGTGCCACCAGCAGAGTCCTCTCTGGGGCCAACGTCCTGACTTTC.

This clonotype was seen at least ten times. J is TRBJ2-5 and V is TRBV7-8; either TRBD1 or TRBD2 may fit D (6 bases each). The CDR3 loop spans 16 amino acids. V was clipped by 8 bases and J by 0 bases, with 19 bases between them. Germline V CDR1 and CDR2: SGHVS, FQNEAQ. Here the CDR3 DNA reads TGTGCCAGCCGTTTAAGGGGGACTGGGTACCAAGAGACCCAGTACTTC. As protein: CASRLRGTGYQETQYF.

This clonotype was counted a few times. The chain has TRBV10-1 and TRBJ2-7; D might be TRBD1 or TRBD2, each matching 6 bases. Deletions cut 3 bases from V and 5 bases from J, with 14 bases between. This CDR3 is built from 14 residues. CDR1 is WNHNN and CDR2 is SYGVQD in the germline V gene (reference sequence). The CDR3 DNA is TGCGCCAGCAGTGAAGGGGGGCTGGGGCACGAGCAGTACTTC. Amino acid sequence: CASSEGGLGHEQYF.

This clonotype was recorded a few times. The chain is built from TRBV29-1 and TRBJ1-1, with 10 nucleotides matching TRBD1. Unmatched junction bases numbered 10, after V lost 5 bases and J lost 4 bases. CDR3 length: 15 residues. The germline V gene encodes CDR1 SQVTM and CDR2 ANQGSEA. The CDR3 reads CSVISKGQGSTEAFF. The DNA of the CDR3 is TGCAGCGTTATAAGTAAGGGACAGGGGTCCACTGAAGCTTTCTTT. Drawing the rest from reference TRBV29-1 and TRBJ1-1, the complete variable domain is SAVISQKPSRDICQRGTSLTIQCQVDSQVTMMFWYRQQPGQSLTLIATANQGSEATYESGFVIDKFPISRPNLTFSTLTVSNMSPEDSSIYLCSVISKGQGSTEAFFGQGTRLTVV.

This clonotype was picked up many times. This rearrangement joins TRBV28 to TRBJ2-7; no definite D call. Germline CDR1 MDHEN, CDR2 SYDVKM. V was clipped by 4 bases and J by 4 bases, with 14 bases between them. The CDR3 sequence is 14 residues long. The CDR3 nucleotides are TGTGCCAGCAGTTCCAGATTCCTACGATACGAGCAGTACTTC. Its protein is CASSSRFLRYEQYF.

This clonotype has a count of ten or more. The genes are TRBV12-3 or TRBV12-4 and TRBJ2-1, with no clear D. Trimming cost V 4 bases and J 7 bases, with 20 bases left between them. This CDR3 is built from 16 residues. This CDR3 is CASSWKDSAPRNEQFF. As DNA, the CDR3 is TGTGCCAGCAGTTGGAAAGACTCGGCCCCGAGGAATGAGCAGTTCTTC.

Points on this clonotype: A read error is possible here, since a much larger clone lies one base away. The V call is TRBV27, the J call TRBJ1-2; 9 bases are a match to TRBD1. V was clipped by 5 bases and J by 3 bases; unmatched bases: 7. The length of the CDR3 is 15 residues. Germline loops: CDR1 MNHEY, CDR2 SMNVEV (reference sequence). The DNA for the CDR3 is TGTGCCAGCAGTCACGGACAGGGGTTCGACTATGGCTACACCTTC. It encodes CASSHGQGFDYGYTF.

This clonotype was counted ten times or more. The V and J genes are TRBV12-3 or TRBV12-4 and TRBJ2-1, with 12 bases fitting TRBD2. After removal of 5 bases from V and 8 bases from J, the junction contained 13 bases not matched to a gene. The CDR3 extends over 17 amino acids. CDR3 DNA: TGTGCCAGCAGTAGAATTCTACGGACTAGCGGGAACGATGAGCAGTTCTTC. Protein sequence: CASSRILRTSGNDEQFF.

This clonotype was recorded a few times. This chain joins TRBV6-1 and TRBJ1-5; D not certain. The germline gives CDR1 MNHNS, CDR2 SASEGT. Trimming shortened V by 7 bases and J by 2 bases, and 12 bases separated the two germline ends. The length of the CDR3 is 14 residues. CDR3 sequence reads: CASTNNFRNQPQHF. CDR3 coding DNA: TGTGCCAGCACGAACAATTTTCGCAATCAGCCCCAGCATTTT.

At least ten counts were recorded for this clonotype. V and J are TRBV20-1 and TRBJ1-4; 8 bases are shared with TRBD1. CDR3 size: 16 residues. Germline CDR1 reads DFQATT; CDR2 reads SNEGSKA (reference sequence). The trim removed 1 base at V and 8 bases at J, leaving 12 bases unmatched. CDR3 loop: CSARAPGAGGPEKLFF. As DNA, the CDR3 is TGCAGTGCTAGAGCACCCGGGGCAGGGGGCCCAGAAAAACTGTTTTTT.

There are many counts of this clonotype. The chain uses TRBV4-1 and TRBJ1-1, with D hard to call. The germline CDR1 and CDR2 sequences are MGHRA and YSYEKL. V was trimmed by 1 base and J by 4 bases, leaving 10 bases between them. The CDR3 spans 14 residues. The CDR3 nucleotides read TGCGCCAGCAGCCAAGTGGACCGCGGCACTGAAGCTTTCTTT. This translates into CASSQVDRGTEAFF.

V usage is TRBV11-2 and J usage is TRBJ2-2, with D perhaps matching TRBD1 (5 bases). Trimming shortened V by 5 bases and J by 8 bases, and 9 bases separated the two germline ends. Germline V lookup: CDR1 SGHAT, CDR2 FQNNGV. CDR3 length: 12 amino acids. CDR3 nucleotide sequence: TGTGCCAGCAGCCCCCAGGGAGGGGAGCTGTTTTTT. This translates into CASSPQGGELFF.

A remark on this clonotype: A clone one base away is much larger, so this may be a read error. The conserved final phenylalanine or tryptophan is absent from the CDR3, which likely points to a read error. The gene calls are TRBV7-2 and TRBJ2-7, with D perhaps TRBD1 or TRBD2 (5 bases each). The length of the CDR3 is 14 residues. Germline V gives CDR1 SGHTA, CDR2 FQGNSA. Trimming shortened V by 6 bases and J by 1 base, and 13 bases separated the two germline ends. The CDR3, as DNA: TGTGCCAGCAGTCCCCCGGGACCTTCCTACGAGCAGTACCTC. Amino acids: CASSPPGPSYEQYL.

There are many counts of this clonotype. The chain uses TRBV5-1 and TRBJ1-5, with 10 bases that match TRBD1. CDR1 is SGHRS, CDR2 YFSETQ, per germline. CDR3 length equals 14 residues. After removal of 0 bases from V and 7 bases from J, the junction contained 1 base not matched to a gene. The CDR3 protein is CASSLGDRGQPQHF. The DNA of the CDR3 is TGCGCCAGCAGCTTGGGGGACAGGGGACAGCCCCAGCATTTT.

The CDR3 loop reads CASSQDWGRNYGYTF. CDR3 nucleotide sequence: TGCGCCAGCAGCCAAGATTGGGGGAGGAACTATGGCTACACCTTC. J is TRBJ1-2 and V is TRBV4-3; D is possibly TRBD1 (5 bases). Trimming shortened V by 0 bases and J by 2 bases, and 10 bases separated the two germline ends. The CDR3 is 15 amino acids. CDR1 is LGHNA, CDR2 YSLEER, per germline.

V is TRBV4-2 and J is TRBJ2-3; D gene unclear. Germline CDR1 LGHNA, CDR2 YNFKEQ. The V end was cut by 4 bases, the J end by 5 bases, with 13 bases between. The CDR3 extends over 14 amino acids. Here the CDR3 reads CASSPHRLGDTQYF. The CDR3 DNA sequence: TGTGCCAGCAGCCCCCACCGACTTGGAGATACGCAGTATTTT.

The gene calls are TRBV5-1 and TRBJ2-3; the D gene is possibly TRBD2 (6 bases). Trimming removed 4 bases at V and 4 bases at J, with 19 bases between. Germline CDR1 SGHRS, CDR2 YFSETQ. The CDR3 length is 16 residues. In nucleotides, the CDR3 is TGCGCCAGCAGCCGGGAGTGGCTAGCCGTCGCAGATACGCAGTATTTT. This sequence encodes CASSREWLAVADTQYF.

This clonotype has only a few counts. The chain links TRBV5-1 to TRBJ2-1; 7 bases are a match to TRBD1. V was pared by 3 bases and J by 4 bases, with 7 bases of the junction left unmatched. The CDR3 contains 15 residues. Germline lookup yields CDR1 SGHRS and CDR2 YFSETQ. CDR3 DNA: TGCGCCAGCAGCTACGGGACAGCAGCTTACAATGAGCAGTTCTTC. Protein sequence: CASSYGTAAYNEQFF.

This clonotype was observed at least ten times. The V gene is TRBV3-1, the J gene TRBJ2-7; D is uncertain. V was shortened by 0 bases and J by 7 bases, with 13 bases between the two germline ends. Germline assignment: CDR1 LGHDT and CDR2 YNNKEL (reference sequence). The CDR3 loop spans 14 amino acids. The DNA of the CDR3 is TGTGCCAGCAGCCAAGAAGGTGGCCTAGGGGAGCAGTACTTC. Protein: CASSQEGGLGEQYF.

Many counts were recorded for this clonotype. This chain connects TRBV12-5 to TRBJ2-2; D is undetermined. This CDR3 has 12 residues. V was clipped by 6 bases and J by 4 bases, with 6 bases between them. Per germline, CDR1 LGHNT and CDR2 FRNRAP. The CDR3 loop reads CASGYGTGELFF. CDR3 nucleotide sequence: TGTGCTAGTGGCTATGGCACCGGGGAGCTGTTTTTT.

The V call is TRBV9, the J call TRBJ2-7; TRBD2 aligns across 8 bases. This CDR3 spans 15 amino acids. Trimming at V came to 1 base and at J to 6 bases, leaving 9 bases not matched to a gene. From germline, CDR1 is SGDLS and CDR2 YYNGEE. CDR3 in amino acids: CASSVTPSGRGEQYF. Written as DNA, the CDR3 is TGTGCCAGCAGCGTAACCCCTAGCGGGCGGGGCGAGCAGTACTTC.

This clonotype was observed a few times. The V call is TRBV7-9, the J call TRBJ1-2; no clear D gene. CDR1 is SEHNR and CDR2 is FQNEAQ in the germline V gene (reference sequence). The CDR3 consists of 15 residues. Trimming pared 0 bases from V and 1 base from J, leaving 9 bases between. CDR3: CASSLAPNRNYGYTF. The CDR3 DNA reads as TGTGCCAGCAGCTTAGCTCCAAACCGTAACTATGGCTACACCTTC.

This clonotype occurred many times. This chain joins TRBV14 and TRBJ2-2; 7 positions match TRBD1. With 4 bases clipped from V and 5 bases from J, the junction kept 22 bases outside the gene matches. Germline V gene sequence: CDR1 SGHDN, CDR2 FVKESK. This CDR3 is 20 amino acids long. CDR3 coding DNA: TGTGCCAGCAGCCCTTTGTGGGGACAGCGAAGACTCCGCAGAACCGGGGAGCTGTTTTTT. This translates into CASSPLWGQRRLRRTGELFF. Full variable domain (rest looked up from reference TRBV14 and TRBJ2-2): EAGVTQFPSHSVIEKGQTVTLRCDPISGHDNLYWYRRVMGKEIKFLLHFVKESKQDESGMPNNRFLAERTGGTYSTLKVQPAELEDSGVYFCASSPLWGQRRLRRTGELFFGEGSRLTVL.